This T cell receptor (beta chain) was captured by sequencing in a study of CD8 T cells in Susac syndrome. When the RNA was reverse transcribed, random hexamers were used with an input of about 0.5 to 1 ug. By means of immunoSEQ multiplex PCR, TCR beta CDR3 spanning 54 Vbeta and 13 Jbeta underwent amplification. TCRdb ran MiXCR on the immunoSEQ multiplex PCR reads and lists one entry per CDR3 protein. The repertoire holds some 160,000 distinct CDR3 sequences, with about 95% as singletons. From germline, CDR1 is MDHEN and CDR2 SYDVKM. CDR3 length: 14 residues. Deletions cut 7 bases from V and 2 bases from J, with 12 bases between. From blood CD8+ and CD4+ T cells, the TCR beta chain was sequenced. The multiple sclerosis controls were treatment-naive patients, and their relapsing-remitting disease was stable or active. Both CD4+ and CD8+ T cells were negatively isolated, and TEMRA cells underwent FACS enrichment.

This chain uses TRBV28 with TRBJ2-1; the D gene is possibly TRBD2 (6 bases). Sequencing was performed on CD8+ T cells from PBMCs. The receptor comes from a human donor with multiple sclerosis. The CDR3 loop is CASIRRVPYNEQFF. CDR3 DNA: TGTGCCAGCATTCGGAGGGTCCCCTACAATGAGCAGTTCTTC.